Reported below is one TCR beta chain. These data are taken from a study of blood T cell repertoires in COVID-19. In the study overall: Sites in the United States, Italy and Spain provided acute and convalescent COVID-19 samples. In each case, the material was cDNA or gDNA derived from T cells, B-cell-depleted T cells, or PBMCs.

Original processing methods: Amplification with reference gene primers provided the estimates of nucleated cell counts. Data came from immunoSEQ multiplex PCR; TCRdb stores just in-frame clones and leaves some out. That table supplies the V and J calls and clone size; D and trimming were determined from the DNA. Here the sample spans about 110,000 clones, over 65% being singletons. Seattle patients were enrolled while actively infected and followed longitudinally. V was shortened by 0 bases and J by 1 base, with 16 bases between the two germline ends. Germline V lookup: CDR1 LGHNA, CDR2 YNFKEQ. This CDR3 has 17 residues.

This clonotype was obtained from a man older than 75 with COVID-19, enrolled during active disease. The chain combines TRBV4-2 with TRBJ2-7; D might be TRBD1 (7 bases). The specimen sequenced was peripheral blood. The CDR3 protein is CASSQDSGDSGSYEQYF. DNA for the CDR3: TGTGCCAGCAGCCAAGATAGTGGGGACAGCGGGTCCTACGAGCAGTACTTC.